One sample yielded the 3 T cell receptor beta chains listed below, sequenced in a study of T cell responses to AZD1222 COVID-19 vaccine. Profiled with immunoSEQ multiplex PCR; TCRdb holds only in-frame clones, not every one. The table lists about 140,000 clones. Sequenced input: peripheral blood. These receptors came from an adult in good health.

This chain links TRBV2 with TRBJ1-5; D is unclear. This CDR3 has 13 residues. Trimming cost V 6 bases and J 4 bases, with 10 bases left between them. Per the germline V gene, CDR1 is SNHLY and CDR2 is FYNNEI. This chain's CDR3 is CASRPGINQPQHF. The CDR3 DNA reads as TGTGCCAGCAGGCCGGGAATTAATCAGCCCCAGCATTTT.

The V and J genes are TRBV6-5 and TRBJ1-2; 9 bases agree with TRBD1. The CDR3 sequence is 14 residues long. Per the germline V gene, CDR1 is MNHEY and CDR2 is SVGAGI. The J segment lost 5 bases and the V segment lost 6 bases, leaving 7 bases of the junction unmatched. CDR3 amino acids: CASRRDREDYGYTF. The CDR3 DNA sequence: TGTGCCAGCAGGAGGGACAGGGAGGATTATGGCTACACCTTC.

This chain connects TRBV5-5 to TRBJ1-1; D not resolved. V lost 2 bases, J lost 5 bases, and 10 bases lay in between. CDR3 length equals 13 residues. Germline CDR1 reads SGHKS; CDR2 reads YYEKEE (reference sequence). This CDR3 is CASSFSIRTEAFF. The CDR3, as DNA: TGTGCCAGCAGCTTCTCCATCAGGACTGAAGCTTTCTTT.